This T cell receptor (beta chain) was captured in a study of OX40 agonist ivuxolimab in advanced cancers. Study in general: Checkpoint inhibitors had been given previously to roughly 40% of patients.

As concerns this clone: The antigen remains undetermined.

CDR3 length: 16 residues. V gave up 0 bases and J gave up 3 bases; unmatched junction bases: 4. Looked up from germline, CDR1 is LGHNA and CDR2 is YNFKEQ. Findings and limits, study-wide: Antigen targets of the expanded peripheral T cells went undetermined.

TCRdb's table, derived via immunoSEQ multiplex PCR, lists solely in-frame clones and lacks some. Seen here are some 40,000 clones, around 88% observed once, and the top ten hold roughly 0.55%. Individuals having autoimmune disease history or systemic immunosuppression were not enrolled. This TCR derives from an adult with an advanced solid tumor such as melanoma, head and neck, liver or kidney cancer. The chain combines TRBV4-2 with TRBJ2-7; 11 bases match TRBD1. The sequencing used CD4+ or CD8+ T cells sorted from blood, collected in a trial of the OX40 agonist ivuxolimab. For the CDR3, the DNA is TGTGCCAGCAGCCAAGATGGGACAGGGGGTTACTACGAGCAGTACTTC. It translates to CASSQDGTGGYYEQYF.